This T cell receptor beta chain derives from a study of T cells in Graves' hyperthyroidism and ophthalmopathy. Using RNA transcripts as the source, TCR beta CDR3 regions were amplified. The HTBI primer set was used in a first-round RT-PCR of the TCR CDR3. TCRdb reprocessed the multiplex PCR reads via MiXCR and lists one record per CDR3 protein. This table holds 300,000 to 350,000 distinct CDR3 sequences, about 15% found once. V shed 6 bases and J 6 bases; nucleotides not matched to a gene: 5. This CDR3 is 15 amino acids long. Germline V gene lookup returns CDR1 LNHDA and CDR2 SQIVND (reference sequence). This clonotype was found many times. Its antigen is still unknown. Researchers defined stable Graves' hyperthyroidism as no ophthalmopathy progression within 18 months. Patients with uncontrolled infections, other autoimmune diseases, pregnancy or lactation were excluded. Whole-study findings and limits: Onset of ophthalmopathy came a median approximately 6.5 months after the model predicted it. Blood also held most thyroid clonotypes expanded beyond 0.001.

This chain links TRBV19 with TRBJ2-2; the match to TRBD2 covers 12 bases. Sequencing was performed on blood. This clonotype was sampled from a woman in her 30s with Graves' hyperthyroidism. DNA of the CDR3: TGTGCCAGTAGCTCTAGCGGGAGGGCCCCCGGGGAGCTGTTTTTT. It yields the protein CASSSSGRAPGELFF.